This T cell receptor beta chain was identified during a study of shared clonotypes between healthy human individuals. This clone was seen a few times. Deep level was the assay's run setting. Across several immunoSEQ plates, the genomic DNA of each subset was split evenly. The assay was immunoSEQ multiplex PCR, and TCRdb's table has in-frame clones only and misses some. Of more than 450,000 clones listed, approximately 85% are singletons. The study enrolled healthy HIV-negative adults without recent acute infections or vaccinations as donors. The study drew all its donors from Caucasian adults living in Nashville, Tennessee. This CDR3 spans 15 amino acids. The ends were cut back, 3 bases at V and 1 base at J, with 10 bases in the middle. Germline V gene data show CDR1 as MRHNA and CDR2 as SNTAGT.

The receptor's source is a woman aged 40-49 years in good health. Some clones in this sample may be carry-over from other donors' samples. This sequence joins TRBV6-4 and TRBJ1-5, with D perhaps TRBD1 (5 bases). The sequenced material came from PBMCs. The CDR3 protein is CASSEVAGSNQPQHF. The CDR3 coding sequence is TGTGCCAGCAGTGAAGTCGCAGGGAGCAATCAGCCCCAGCATTTT.